This record looks at one TCR beta chain sequence and its context. Authors' analysis steps: Amplified reference gene primers provided the basis for estimating nucleated cell counts. Generated by immunoSEQ multiplex PCR, the TCRdb table keeps only in-frame clones and is missing some. D and trimming were read from the DNA, whereas the V and J calls and clone size are those reported in that table. This sample has 300,000 to 350,000 clones; 75% to 90% occur once, and the top ten carry around 6%. This CDR3 is 15 amino acids long. Trimming removed 6 bases from V and 7 bases from J; junction bases left unmatched: 11. Looked up from germline, CDR1 is MDHEN and CDR2 is SYDVKM. The data are from a study of blood T cell repertoires in COVID-19. Looking at the study overall: Some COVID-19 samples were acute and others convalescent; all came from the United States, Italy and Spain.

Seattle patients were enrolled during active infection and followed longitudinally. The receptor's source is a woman in her fifties or sixties with COVID-19, enrolled during active disease. The V and J genes are TRBV28 and TRBJ1-4, with TRBD1 matching 7 bases. The sequencing input was peripheral blood. CDR3 coding DNA: TGTGCCAGCAGGCTGGGACAGAGAGGATTTGAAAAACTGTTTTTT. Translating it yields CASRLGQRGFEKLFF. The complete variable domain, with remaining parts taken from reference TRBV28 and TRBJ1-4, reads DVKVTQSSRYLVKRTGEKVFLECVQDMDHENMFWYRQDPGLGLRLIYFSYDVKMKEKGDIPEGYSVSREKKERFSLILESASTNQTSMYLCASRLGQRGFEKLFFGSGTQLSVL.